What follows are 20 T cell receptor beta chains derived from one specimen sequenced in a study of pediatric ulcerative colitis. Rectal tissue came from one to two pinch biopsies taken at colonoscopy. The table came from immunoSEQ multiplex PCR; TCRdb's copy has only in-frame clones and leaves some out. The table has 20,000 to 30,000 clones, 65% to 80% seen once. Sequencing was performed on gut tissue. These receptors were obtained from a boy younger than 18 with severe ulcerative colitis.

V gene TRBV6-5 combines with J gene TRBJ2-7, with 7 bases fitting TRBD1. The V gene end was trimmed by 3 bases and the J gene end by 3 bases; junction bases not matched to a gene: 2. The CDR3 is 13 residues long. Germline CDR1 and CDR2: MNHEY and SVGAGI. The CDR3 spells CASSYGDSYEQYF. For the CDR3, the DNA is TGTGCCAGCAGTTATGGGGACAGCTACGAGCAGTACTTC.

DNA of the CDR3: TGTGCCAGCAGCTTCAGGGGGGAGACTGAAGCTTTCTTT. Translation: CASSFRGETEAFF. The rearrangement uses TRBV11-2 and TRBJ1-1, with 7 positions matching TRBD1. J was trimmed by 5 bases and V by 3 bases; bases with no gene match: 3. This CDR3 spans 13 amino acids. CDR1 SGHAT and CDR2 FQNNGV come from the germline V gene.

This clone is medium-sized by share. The gene calls are TRBV30 and TRBJ1-5, with no clear D. Trimming removed 5 bases from V and 3 bases from J, with 8 bases in between. The CDR3 is made up of 12 amino acids. Germline V gene data show CDR1 as GTSNPN and CDR2 as SVGIG (reference sequence). CDR3 coding DNA: TGTGCCTGGGACGGTCCCAATCAGCCCCAGCATTTT. Translating gives CAWDGPNQPQHF. Looking up the rest from reference TRBV30 and TRBJ1-5 gives the full variable domain: SQTIHQWPATLVQPVGSPLSLECTVEGTSNPNLYWYRQAAGRGLQLLFYSVGIGQISSEVPQNLSASRPQDRQFILSSKKLLLSDSGFYLCAWDGPNQPQHFGDGTRLSIL.

V usage is TRBV10-3 and J usage is TRBJ1-6; TRBD1 might be the D (5 bases). The CDR3 contains 13 residues. The germline V gene encodes CDR1 ENHRY and CDR2 SYGVKD. Trimming pared 11 bases from V and 6 bases from J, leaving 14 bases between. CDR3 bases: TGTGCCTCTCTCCGGGACGGTAATTCACCCCTCCACTTT. Translation gives CASLRDGNSPLHF.

This clone is labeled as medium-sized. This sequence joins TRBV2 and TRBJ2-7; 7 bases fit TRBD1. The germline V gene encodes CDR1 SNHLY and CDR2 FYNNEI. This CDR3 is 14 amino acids long. J gave up 3 bases and V 5 bases, and 7 bases lay outside the gene matches. DNA for the CDR3: TGTGCCAGCAGTCCTAGGGGGCTTTACTACGAGCAGTACTTC. Its translation: CASSPRGLYYEQYF.

The genes are TRBV29-1 and TRBJ2-5; D possibly uses TRBD1 or TRBD2 (7 bases each). V lost 6 bases, J lost 2 bases, and 19 bases lay in between. CDR1 is SQVTM, CDR2 ANQGSEA, per germline. The CDR3 contains 15 residues. The CDR3: CSVAGGTAPQETQYF. The DNA for the CDR3 is TGCAGCGTAGCCGGGGGGACAGCACCACAAGAGACCCAGTACTTC. Based on the CDR3 plus reference TRBV29-1 and TRBJ2-5, the full variable domain is SAVISQKPSRDICQRGTSLTIQCQVDSQVTMMFWYRQQPGQSLTLIATANQGSEATYESGFVIDKFPISRPNLTFSTLTVSNMSPEDSSIYLCSVAGGTAPQETQYFGPGTRLLVL.

The chain couples TRBV6-6 to TRBJ2-1, with 9 bases that match TRBD2. V lost 7 bases to trimming and J lost 8 bases; unmatched junction nucleotides: 12. CDR1 is MNHNY and CDR2 is SVGAGI in the germline V gene (reference sequence). This CDR3 region has 15 residues. The CDR3 DNA reads as TGTGCCAGCATCACAGGCGGGGGGGGGTACGATGAGCAGTTCTTC. Its translation is CASITGGGGYDEQFF.

The chain is built from TRBV7-9 and TRBJ1-4, with 7 bases aligning to TRBD1. Germline V gene lookup returns CDR1 SEHNR and CDR2 FQNEAQ (reference sequence). This CDR3 is built from 14 residues. V shed 4 bases and J 8 bases; nucleotides not matched to a gene: 7. For the CDR3, the DNA is TGTGCCAGCAGCTCAAGACAGGGTAACGAAAAACTGTTTTTT. Translation: CASSSRQGNEKLFF.

The rearrangement links TRBV2 to TRBJ2-7, with 9 positions matching TRBD2. This CDR3 spans 16 amino acids. The germline gives CDR1 SNHLY, CDR2 FYNNEI. The J segment lost 2 bases and the V segment lost 5 bases, leaving 10 bases of the junction unmatched. The CDR3 bases are TGTGCCAGCAGTCTACCGCCCAGCGGGAGGACCTACGAGCAGTACTTC. Its translation: CASSLPPSGRTYEQYF.

This sequence joins TRBV27 and TRBJ2-3, with 7 nucleotides matching TRBD1. V was pared by 5 bases and J by 2 bases, with 7 bases of the junction left unmatched. Germline lookup yields CDR1 MNHEY and CDR2 SMNVEV (reference sequence). CDR3 length equals 15 residues. The CDR3: CASSPGQILTDTQYF. The CDR3 region has the DNA TGTGCCAGCAGTCCGGGACAGATACTCACAGATACGCAGTATTTT.

This clone was detected only a few times. V is TRBV21-1 and J is TRBJ2-2; TRBD2 was called by the table and not checked on the DNA. TRBV21-1 is termed a pseudogene. CDR3 size: 16 residues. CDR3 amino acids: CASSKTGLANTGELFF. The CDR3 DNA reads as TGTGCCAGCAGCAAAACGGGACTAGCGAACACCGGGGAGCTGTTTTTT.

The chain joins TRBV7-2 to TRBJ1-3, with D tentatively TRBD1 (6 bases). V lost 2 bases, J lost 4 bases, and 12 bases lay in between. CDR3 size: 15 residues. Germline values: CDR1 SGHTA, CDR2 FQGNSA. For the CDR3, the DNA is TGTGCCAGCAGCTTAAGCTGGGGGCTCGGAAACACCATATATTTT. Protein product: CASSLSWGLGNTIYF. Looking up the rest from reference TRBV7-2 and TRBJ1-3 gives the full variable domain: GAGVSQSPSNKVTEKGKDVELRCDPISGHTALYWYRQSLGQGLEFLIYFQGNSAPDKSGLPSDRFSAERTGGSVSTLTIQRTQQEDSAVYLCASSLSWGLGNTIYFGEGSWLTVV.

The rearrangement joins TRBV7-9 to TRBJ1-2; 10 nucleotides align to TRBD1. V lost 7 bases to trimming and J lost 2 bases; unmatched junction nucleotides: 7. The CDR3 sequence is 15 residues long. The germline gives CDR1 SEHNR, CDR2 FQNEAQ (reference sequence). CDR3 nucleotides: TGTGCCAGCACCCCATCGGGACAGGGGAACTATGGCTACACCTTC. It specifies CASTPSGQGNYGYTF.

V and J are TRBV5-1 and TRBJ2-2; D uncertain. The germline V gene encodes CDR1 SGHRS and CDR2 YFSETQ. This CDR3 has 12 amino acids. The V gene lost 4 bases and the J gene lost 2 bases, with 3 bases spanning the gap. The CDR3 DNA follows: TGCGCCAGCAGCACAAACACCGGGGAGCTGTTTTTT. Its translation: CASSTNTGELFF.

The chain has TRBV30 and TRBJ2-7; possibly TRBD2 for D (6 bases). Germline values: CDR1 GTSNPN, CDR2 SVGIG (reference sequence). Between the trimmed V and J ends, which lost 3 bases and 4 bases, there was a span of 16 bases. This CDR3 is built from 14 residues. CDR3 loop: CAWRRSSGFYEQYF. DNA of the CDR3: TGTGCCTGGAGGAGGTCCAGCGGGTTTTACGAGCAGTACTTC.

The J gene is TRBJ2-3, the V gene TRBV5-1; 10 nucleotides line up with TRBD2. This CDR3 has 17 amino acids. The V gene end was trimmed by 4 bases and the J gene end by 4 bases; junction bases not matched to a gene: 12. Germline assignment: CDR1 SGHRS and CDR2 YFSETQ. CDR3 nucleotide sequence: TGCGCCAGCAGCGAGGCTAGCGGGAGTAGATTGGCAGATACGCAGTATTTT. This gives the protein CASSEASGSRLADTQYF. Drawing the rest from reference TRBV5-1 and TRBJ2-3, the complete variable domain is KAGVTQTPRYLIKTRGQQVTLSCSPISGHRSVSWYQQTPGQGLQFLFEYFSETQRNKGNFPGRFSGRQFSNSRSEMNVSTLELGDSALYLCASSEASGSRLADTQYFGPGTRLTVL.

The V gene is TRBV29-1, the J gene TRBJ2-7, with 8 positions matching TRBD2. V lost 1 base, J lost 1 base, and 12 bases stayed unmatched. The germline V gene encodes CDR1 SQVTM and CDR2 ANQGSEA. CDR3 length: 17 residues. The CDR3 sequence: CSVEGRRGAGGSYEQYF. CDR3 DNA: TGCAGCGTTGAAGGCCGCCGGGGGGCGGGAGGATCCTACGAGCAGTACTTC.

The gene calls are TRBV5-1 and TRBJ1-1; 8 nucleotides align to TRBD1. The CDR3 runs to 16 residues. Trimming cost V 3 bases and J 4 bases; bases outside gene matches: 11. Germline assignment: CDR1 SGHRS and CDR2 YFSETQ. CDR3 bases: TGCGCCAGCAGCTCGAATTTCAGGGGGCGGAGCACTGAAGCTTTCTTT. Translation: CASSSNFRGRSTEAFF.

This sequence joins TRBV6-5 and TRBJ2-1; TRBD2 aligns across 9 bases. CDR1 is MNHEY, CDR2 SVGAGI, per germline. This CDR3 comprises 15 residues. Trimming at V came to 6 bases and at J to 5 bases, leaving 8 bases not matched to a gene. The CDR3 DNA is TGTGCCAGCAGCCAGACTAGCGGTACCCACAATGAGCAGTTCTTC. Translated: CASSQTSGTHNEQFF.

V is TRBV5-1 and J is TRBJ2-2; 12 nucleotides align to TRBD1. CDR1 and CDR2 from the germline V gene are SGHRS and YFSETQ. Trimming removed 7 bases from V and 6 bases from J; junction bases left unmatched: 7. The CDR3 extends over 15 amino acids. In DNA, the CDR3 is TGCGCCAGCTTCCGGGGACAGGGGGCGCCCGGGGAGCTGTTTTTT. This gives the protein CASFRGQGAPGELFF.